Presented here are 27 T cell receptor beta chains from one specimen sequenced in a study of siplizumab effects on memory and regulatory T cells. Data came from immunoSEQ multiplex PCR; TCRdb stores just in-frame clones and leaves some out. This sample has some 100,000 clones, with over 95% found just once. Input material: naive CD4+ T cells sorted from blood. The receptor source for this set is a human donor in good health.

This clone has a single count. V and J are TRBV5-1 and TRBJ2-2; weak D call: TRBD1 (5 bases). Germline CDR1 is SGHRS and CDR2 is YFSETQ. V was pared by 4 bases and J by 0 bases, with 10 bases between. The CDR3 loop spans 15 amino acids. CDR3 sequence: CASSGVGANTGELFF. The CDR3 DNA reads as TGCGCCAGCAGCGGGGTAGGGGCGAACACCGGGGAGCTGTTTTTT.

This rearrangement joins TRBV11-2 to TRBJ2-7; 9 nucleotides align to TRBD2. CDR1 and CDR2 (germline): SGHAT, FQNNGV. J lost 2 bases, V lost 5 bases, and 4 bases had no gene match. This CDR3 spans 14 amino acids. The CDR3 here is CASSTLAGTYEQYF. The CDR3 DNA sequence: TGTGCCAGCAGCACGCTAGCGGGGACCTACGAGCAGTACTTC.

The chain has TRBV4-3 and TRBJ2-3; possibly TRBD2 for D (6 bases). V lost 5 bases to trimming and J lost 6 bases, with 15 bases between them. This CDR3 region has 14 residues. Looked up from germline, CDR1 is LGHNA and CDR2 is YSLEER. The CDR3 nucleotides are TGCGCCAGCAGCTTGGGACTGGGCTGGGATACGCAGTATTTT. Translating gives CASSLGLGWDTQYF.

CDR3 nucleotides: TGTGCCAGCAGTTACGGGCGTGGGCCCTACAATGAGCAGTTCTTC. This codes for CASSYGRGPYNEQFF. This chain connects TRBV6-5 to TRBJ2-1; D not certain. This CDR3 has 15 amino acids. Germline lookup yields CDR1 MNHEY and CDR2 SVGAGI. V shed 2 bases and J shed 2 bases, with 10 bases lying between them.

The CDR3 loop reads CASRPGLIMNTEAFF. The CDR3 DNA is TGTGCCAGCAGACCCGGACTGATCATGAACACTGAAGCTTTCTTT. The J gene is TRBJ1-1, the V gene TRBV27, with D uncertain. The V end was cut by 6 bases, the J end by 0 bases, with 14 bases between. Per germline, CDR1 MNHEY and CDR2 SMNVEV (reference sequence). The length of the CDR3 is 15 residues.

The chain combines TRBV19 with TRBJ1-1; a possible D gene is TRBD1 (5 bases). Germline V gene lookup returns CDR1 LNHDA and CDR2 SQIVND (reference sequence). Trimming cost V 3 bases and J 1 base, with 9 bases left between them. The CDR3 has 14 residues. This CDR3 is CASSMGGWNTEAFF. The CDR3, as DNA: TGTGCCAGTAGTATGGGGGGTTGGAACACTGAAGCTTTCTTT.

The rearrangement joins TRBV6-6 to TRBJ2-1, with D possibly TRBD1 on 6 matching bases. Looked up from germline, CDR1 is MNHNY and CDR2 is SVGAGI (reference sequence). The CDR3 is 16 amino acids. Trimming took off 0 bases at V and 1 base at J, with 10 bases between the two ends. The CDR3 DNA reads TGTGCCAGCAGTTACTCGTCAGGGGCTTCCTACAATGAGCAGTTCTTC. Translation gives CASSYSSGASYNEQFF.

The V call is TRBV7-2, the J call TRBJ2-3; no clear D gene. The germline V gene encodes CDR1 SGHTA and CDR2 FQGNSA. CDR3 size: 12 residues. V shed 5 bases and J shed 4 bases, with 7 bases lying between them. CDR3 amino acids: CASSRAADTQYF. CDR3 coding DNA: TGTGCCAGCAGCCGGGCGGCAGATACGCAGTATTTT. The variable domain in full, with the rest retrieved from reference TRBV7-2 and TRBJ2-3, is GAGVSQSPSNKVTEKGKDVELRCDPISGHTALYWYRQSLGQGLEFLIYFQGNSAPDKSGLPSDRFSAERTGGSVSTLTIQRTQQEDSAVYLCASSRAADTQYFGPGTRLTVL.

This clone was counted once. The gene calls are TRBV6-1 and TRBJ1-3; no clear D. CDR3 size: 14 residues. V lost 5 bases to trimming and J lost 0 bases, with 8 bases between them. Germline assignment: CDR1 MNHNS and CDR2 SASEGT. The CDR3 protein is CASSPQASGNTIYF. The CDR3 DNA reads as TGTGCCAGCAGTCCCCAGGCCTCTGGAAACACCATATATTTT.

Here the CDR3 reads CATSRRQRIEAFF. The CDR3 coding sequence is TGTGCCACCAGCAGAAGACAGAGAATTGAAGCTTTCTTT. This sequence joins TRBV15 and TRBJ1-1; D might be TRBD1 (5 bases). CDR1 and CDR2 (germline): LNHNV, YYDKDF (reference sequence). V gave up 2 bases and J gave up 7 bases, with 11 bases separating them. This CDR3 is built from 13 residues.

The chain joins TRBV2 to TRBJ2-7; 7 positions agree with TRBD1. J lost 4 bases, V lost 4 bases, and 10 bases had no gene match. The CDR3 length is 15 residues. Germline-derived CDR1 and CDR2 are SNHLY and FYNNEI. As DNA, the CDR3 is TGTGCCAGCAGTGCCGTACAGGGGATGGAATACGAGCAGTACTTC. It codes for CASSAVQGMEYEQYF.

The chain is built from TRBV7-2 and TRBJ2-7; 10 bases map to TRBD2. Germline-derived CDR1 and CDR2 are SGHTA and FQGNSA. J gave up 2 bases and V 2 bases, and 3 bases lay outside the gene matches. The CDR3 runs 15 residues. DNA for the CDR3: TGTGCCAGCAGCTTACAGCGGGGGGGCCCCTACGAGCAGTACTTC. The encoded protein is CASSLQRGGPYEQYF. The full variable domain, with the rest looked up from reference TRBV7-2 and TRBJ2-7, is GAGVSQSPSNKVTEKGKDVELRCDPISGHTALYWYRQSLGQGLEFLIYFQGNSAPDKSGLPSDRFSAERTGGSVSTLTIQRTQQEDSAVYLCASSLQRGGPYEQYFGPGTRLTVT.

This chain links TRBV4-1 with TRBJ2-7; the match to TRBD2 covers 11 bases. The CDR3 spans 16 residues. The V segment lost 2 bases and the J segment 2 bases; nucleotides outside the gene matches: 5. Germline V gene lookup returns CDR1 MGHRA and CDR2 YSYEKL. The CDR3 sequence: CASSQLQTSGAYEQYF. The CDR3 DNA reads as TGCGCCAGCAGCCAATTACAGACTAGCGGGGCCTACGAGCAGTACTTC.

The chain combines TRBV29-1 with TRBJ2-7, with 9 bases fitting TRBD1. CDR1 and CDR2 from the germline V gene are SQVTM and ANQGSEA. The ends lost 6 bases at V and 6 bases at J; junction bases unmatched: 6. This CDR3 contains 12 residues. This CDR3 is CSVWGQGLEQYF. CDR3 DNA sequence: TGCAGCGTCTGGGGACAGGGTCTCGAGCAGTACTTC.

This sequence joins TRBV5-4 and TRBJ2-1, with 8 bases that match TRBD1. CDR1 is SGHNT and CDR2 is YYREEE in the germline V gene (reference sequence). J gave up 7 bases and V 0 bases, and 6 bases lay outside the gene matches. CDR3 size: 15 residues. For the CDR3, the DNA is TGTGCCAGCAGCTTGGAAGGGACAGGATGGAATGAGCAGTTCTTC. This gives the protein CASSLEGTGWNEQFF.

The chain couples TRBV14 to TRBJ1-1; D may be TRBD1 (5 bases). Germline V gives CDR1 SGHDN, CDR2 FVKESK. V shed 1 base and J shed 2 bases, with 11 bases lying between them. This CDR3 spans 15 amino acids. DNA of the CDR3: TGTGCCAGCAGCCAAGTTGGAAGGGGTAACACTGAAGCTTTCTTT. Its translation: CASSQVGRGNTEAFF.

This clone has just one count. The DNA for the CDR3 is TGTGCCAGCAGTGATTCCTTGACAGGGTTGGGGGAGACCCAGTACTTC. It is translated as CASSDSLTGLGETQYF. This sequence joins TRBV6-1 and TRBJ2-5, with TRBD1 identical over 7 bases. This CDR3 is built from 16 residues. The V gene end was trimmed by 3 bases and the J gene end by 5 bases; junction bases not matched to a gene: 12. Germline CDR1 reads MNHNS; CDR2 reads SASEGT.

This chain connects TRBV6-5 to TRBJ2-7; 14 bases align to TRBD2. CDR3 length: 14 residues. Germline CDR1 reads MNHEY; CDR2 reads SVGAGI. J lost 5 bases, V lost 10 bases, and 7 bases had no gene match. The CDR3 reads CATHEGLAGDEQYF. CDR3 nucleotide sequence: TGTGCCACCCACGAGGGACTAGCGGGGGACGAGCAGTACTTC.

The CDR3 loop reads CASRDRGQETQYF. DNA of the CDR3: TGCGCCAGCAGGGACAGGGGTCAGGAGACCCAGTACTTC. The rearrangement uses TRBV5-1 and TRBJ2-5, with TRBD1 identical over 9 bases. J was trimmed by 5 bases and V by 5 bases; bases with no gene match: 4. CDR1 and CDR2 (germline): SGHRS, YFSETQ. The CDR3 loop spans 13 amino acids.

V gene TRBV2 combines with J gene TRBJ2-5; D perhaps matches TRBD2 (5 bases). V lost 6 bases and J lost 2, with 16 bases in between. CDR3 length: 15 residues. The germline V gene has CDR1 SNHLY and CDR2 FYNNEI. Written as DNA, the CDR3 is TGTGCCAGCAGCCCCCGCGAACCGGGGCAAGAGACCCAGTACTTC. As protein: CASSPREPGQETQYF.

This chain joins TRBV28 and TRBJ1-1; D might be TRBD1 (5 bases). V was trimmed by 1 base and J by 0 bases, leaving 15 bases between them. Germline V gene sequence: CDR1 MDHEN, CDR2 SYDVKM. The CDR3 runs to 17 residues. CDR3 in amino acids: CASSLYLRGAMNTEAFF. The CDR3 DNA sequence: TGTGCCAGCAGTTTATACCTCCGCGGGGCCATGAACACTGAAGCTTTCTTT.

This clone was seen a few times. This chain links TRBV18 with TRBJ2-7, with D perhaps TRBD1 (5 bases). CDR1 KGHSH and CDR2 LQKENI come from the germline V gene. With 3 bases removed from V and 4 bases from J, the gap between germline ends came to 16 bases. CDR3 length: 15 residues. The CDR3 loop reads CASSPRVPSTYEQYF. DNA for the CDR3: TGTGCCAGCTCACCCAGGGTACCCTCAACTTACGAGCAGTACTTC.

This clone was seen only once. CDR3 DNA: TGTGCCTGGGGCTTAAAGACAGGGCTCGGCACTGAAGCTTTCTTT. The encoded protein is CAWGLKTGLGTEAFF. The chain joins TRBV30 to TRBJ1-1; 7 nucleotides align to TRBD1. J lost 4 bases, V lost 5 bases, and 13 bases had no gene match. Germline CDR1 and CDR2: GTSNPN and SVGIG (reference sequence). This CDR3 is built from 15 residues. Full variable domain (missing parts from reference TRBV30 and TRBJ1-1): SQTIHQWPATLVQPVGSPLSLECTVEGTSNPNLYWYRQAAGRGLQLLFYSVGIGQISSEVPQNLSASRPQDRQFILSSKKLLLSDSGFYLCAWGLKTGLGTEAFFGQGTRLTVV.

This chain links TRBV27 with TRBJ2-3; TRBD2 matches 7 bases. Trimming at V came to 3 bases and at J to 4 bases, leaving 7 bases not matched to a gene. Germline CDR1 and CDR2: MNHEY and SMNVEV (reference sequence). The CDR3 is 15 amino acids. The DNA of the CDR3 is TGTGCCAGCAGTTTGGGCGGGGGTAGCGCAGATACGCAGTATTTT. It translates to CASSLGGGSADTQYF.

The chain joins TRBV5-1 to TRBJ1-1, with no clear D. Germline V CDR1 and CDR2: SGHRS, YFSETQ. The CDR3 consists of 15 residues. Trimming pared 1 base from V and 2 bases from J, leaving 12 bases between. CDR3 DNA: TGCGCCAGCAGCTTGACTCTAACGACTAACACTGAAGCTTTCTTT. Translation gives CASSLTLTTNTEAFF.

DNA of the CDR3: TGTGCCAGCAGGTCTGGGGGAGCCAGAACCACAGATACGCAGTATTTT. Amino acid sequence: CASRSGGARTTDTQYF. J is TRBJ2-3 and V is TRBV5-4, with D tentatively TRBD1 or TRBD2 (5 bases each). This CDR3 region has 16 residues. The germline V gene encodes CDR1 SGHNT and CDR2 YYREEE (reference sequence). Trimming stripped 5 bases from V and 2 bases from J, with 18 bases between.

The rearrangement uses TRBV30 and TRBJ1-3, with D uncertain. Trimming took off 0 bases at V and 4 bases at J, with 13 bases between the two ends. The CDR3 loop spans 15 amino acids. CDR1 GTSNPN and CDR2 SVGIG come from the germline V gene (reference sequence). The CDR3 bases are TGTGCCTGGAGTGTTACAGCTCGAACAGGAAACACCATATATTTT. Encoded protein: CAWSVTARTGNTIYF.